This is a list of T cell receptor beta chains from one sample in a study of cytomegalovirus exposure and HLA in healthy donors. Libraries were prepared by immunoSEQ multiplex PCR; TCRdb keeps only in-frame clonotypes and omits some of them. The table has around 70,000 clones, about 89% seen once. The source material was PBMCs. The receptors here all came from a man in his late teens or twenties in good health and CMV-seronegative. The CDR3 runs from the conserved cysteine through the conserved F or W. Each record gives: D gene, V gene, clone size, J gene, CDR3 protein, CDR3 DNA. The D gene is left open where the match is weak. Size values are once, few and many counts, or a class for expanded clones, and some rows have none.

d_gene: .
v_gene: TRBV9
abundance: .
j_gene: TRBJ1-5
CDR3aa: CASSVDQGLEPQHF
CDR3nt: TGTGCCAGCAGCGTCGATCAGGGGCTGGAGCCCCAGCATTTT

d_gene: .
v_gene: TRBV13
abundance: .
j_gene: TRBJ1-3
CDR3aa: CASSLGRMGNTIYF
CDR3nt: TGTGCCAGCAGCTTAGGCAGGATGGGAAACACCATATATTTT

d_gene: TRBD2
v_gene: TRBV28
abundance: .
j_gene: TRBJ2-4
CDR3aa: CASSLRSLLATRIIQYF
CDR3nt: TGTGCCAGCAGTTTACGCAGCCTACTAGCGACGAGGATCATTCAGTACTTC

d_gene: .
v_gene: TRBV18
abundance: .
j_gene: TRBJ1-2
CDR3aa: CASSPQTTDRPYTF
CDR3nt: TGTGCCAGCTCACCACAAACCACTGACAGGCCCTACACCTTC

d_gene: TRBD2
v_gene: TRBV4-3
abundance: .
j_gene: TRBJ2-1
CDR3aa: CASSRTSGRDNEQFF
CDR3nt: TGCGCCAGCAGCCGGACTAGCGGGAGGGACAATGAGCAGTTCTTC

d_gene: .
v_gene: TRBV28
abundance: once
j_gene: TRBJ2-2
CDR3aa: CASGGFTGELFF
CDR3nt: TGTGCCAGCGGGGGCTTCACCGGGGAGCTGTTTTTT

d_gene: .
v_gene: TRBV6-6
abundance: .
j_gene: TRBJ2-1
CDR3aa: CASSFVSNEQFF
CDR3nt: TGTGCCAGCAGTTTTGTCAGCAATGAGCAGTTCTTC

d_gene: .
v_gene: TRBV2
abundance: .
j_gene: TRBJ1-1
CDR3aa: CASLSSDRSMNTEAFF
CDR3nt: TGTGCCAGCTTGAGCTCAGACAGAAGCATGAACACTGAAGCTTTCTTT

d_gene: .
v_gene: TRBV7-9
abundance: .
j_gene: TRBJ2-7
CDR3aa: CASSSRVPSENYEQYF
CDR3nt: TGTGCCAGCAGCTCCAGGGTGCCTAGCGAGAACTACGAGCAGTACTTC

d_gene: .
v_gene: TRBV7-2
abundance: .
j_gene: TRBJ2-5
CDR3aa: CASTYYREETQYF
CDR3nt: TGTGCCAGCACCTATTACAGAGAAGAGACCCAGTACTTC

d_gene: TRBD2
v_gene: TRBV7-2
abundance: .
j_gene: TRBJ2-7
CDR3aa: CASSSTSGQTYEQYF
CDR3nt: TGTGCCAGCAGCTCCACTAGCGGGCAAACTTACGAGCAGTACTTC

d_gene: .
v_gene: TRBV20-1
abundance: once
j_gene: TRBJ2-1
CDR3aa: CSASFAVEQFF
CDR3nt: TGCAGTGCTTCTTTTGCGGTTGAGCAGTTCTTC

d_gene: .
v_gene: TRBV28
abundance: few
j_gene: TRBJ1-2
CDR3aa: CASSLLAGEYYGYTF
CDR3nt: TGTGCCAGCAGTTTATTGGCAGGGGAGTACTATGGCTACACCTTC

d_gene: .
v_gene: TRBV23-1
abundance: .
j_gene: TRBJ2-5
CDR3aa: CASSQGGMETQYF
CDR3nt: TGCGCCAGCAGTCAAGGAGGGATGGAGACCCAGTACTTC

d_gene: .
v_gene: TRBV28
abundance: .
j_gene: TRBJ2-3
CDR3aa: CASSLPRDTDTQYF
CDR3nt: TGTGCCAGCAGTTTGCCCAGGGACACAGATACGCAGTATTTT

d_gene: TRBD1
v_gene: TRBV5-4
abundance: once
j_gene: TRBJ1-2
CDR3aa: CASSSGQGVNYGYTF
CDR3nt: TGTGCCAGCAGCTCGGGACAGGGGGTGAACTATGGCTACACCTTC

d_gene: TRBD1
v_gene: TRBV5-4
abundance: .
j_gene: TRBJ2-7
CDR3aa: CASSPPVRGQGYEQYF
CDR3nt: TGTGCCAGCAGCCCCCCGGTGAGGGGACAGGGTTACGAGCAGTACTTC

d_gene: .
v_gene: TRBV11-3
abundance: .
j_gene: TRBJ2-7
CDR3aa: CASSLFGGSEQYF
CDR3nt: TGTGCCAGCAGCTTATTTGGTGGCAGCGAGCAGTACTTC

d_gene: .
v_gene: TRBV30
abundance: .
j_gene: TRBJ2-1
CDR3aa: CAWSVRSFGLAEIMREQFF
CDR3nt: TGTGCCTGGAGTGTAAGGAGCTTTGGGTTAGCGGAGATAATGAGGGAGCAGTTCTTC

d_gene: .
v_gene: TRBV10-3
abundance: .
j_gene: TRBJ1-3
CDR3aa: CAISGVEPGAGNTIYF
CDR3nt: TGTGCCATCAGTGGGGTAGAGCCAGGGGCTGGAAACACCATATATTTT

d_gene: TRBD1
v_gene: TRBV2
abundance: .
j_gene: TRBJ1-2
CDR3aa: CASRGQFNYGYTF
CDR3nt: TGTGCCAGCAGGGGACAGTTTAACTATGGCTACACCTTC

d_gene: .
v_gene: TRBV30
abundance: .
j_gene: TRBJ2-1
CDR3aa: CAWRRRGSSYNEQFF
CDR3nt: TGTGCCTGGAGGAGGCGGGGTAGCTCCTACAATGAGCAGTTCTTC

d_gene: .
v_gene: TRBV7-2
abundance: .
j_gene: TRBJ1-3
CDR3aa: CASSLNSGSGNTIYF
CDR3nt: TGTGCCAGCAGCTTAAATTCGGGGTCCGGAAACACCATATATTTT

d_gene: .
v_gene: TRBV5-1
abundance: .
j_gene: TRBJ2-5
CDR3aa: CASSQTLSRETQYF
CDR3nt: TGCGCCAGCAGCCAAACGCTCTCTAGAGAGACCCAGTACTTC

d_gene: .
v_gene: TRBV9
abundance: once
j_gene: TRBJ1-3
CDR3aa: CASSVREVWGNTIYF
CDR3nt: TGTGCCAGCAGCGTCAGGGAGGTGTGGGGAAACACCATATATTTT

d_gene: TRBD1
v_gene: TRBV7-8
abundance: once
j_gene: TRBJ2-1
CDR3aa: CASSPTPGTGEYEQFF
CDR3nt: TGTGCCAGCAGCCCAACACCCGGGACAGGGGAGTATGAGCAGTTCTTC

d_gene: .
v_gene: TRBV7-2
abundance: .
j_gene: TRBJ2-7
CDR3aa: CASSLGLVRNEQYF
CDR3nt: TGTGCCAGCAGCTTAGGACTAGTCAGGAACGAGCAGTACTTC

d_gene: .
v_gene: TRBV18
abundance: .
j_gene: TRBJ2-2
CDR3aa: CASSPFTGKNTGELFF
CDR3nt: TGTGCCAGCTCACCATTTACAGGGAAGAACACCGGGGAGCTGTTTTTT

d_gene: .
v_gene: TRBV4-2
abundance: .
j_gene: TRBJ2-5
CDR3aa: CASSQLPLRDSQETQYF
CDR3nt: TGTGCCAGCAGCCAGCTTCCGCTCCGGGACTCCCAAGAGACCCAGTACTTC

d_gene: .
v_gene: TRBV18
abundance: .
j_gene: TRBJ2-5
CDR3aa: CASSPIAPAGLQETQYF
CDR3nt: TGTGCCAGCTCACCAATAGCCCCAGCGGGCCTCCAAGAGACCCAGTACTTC

d_gene: .
v_gene: TRBV19
abundance: .
j_gene: TRBJ2-1
CDR3aa: CASSIGLDHNEQFF
CDR3nt: TGTGCCAGTAGTATCGGTCTAGACCACAATGAGCAGTTCTTC

d_gene: TRBD2
v_gene: TRBV5-4
abundance: .
j_gene: TRBJ2-3
CDR3aa: CASSFKRGTTDTQYF
CDR3nt: TGTGCCAGCAGCTTTAAGCGGGGGACCACAGATACGCAGTATTTT

d_gene: .
v_gene: TRBV6-1
abundance: once
j_gene: TRBJ2-1
CDR3aa: CASSGTGNSYNEQFF
CDR3nt: TGTGCCAGCAGTGGTACGGGAAACTCCTACAATGAGCAGTTCTTC

d_gene: TRBD2
v_gene: TRBV9
abundance: .
j_gene: TRBJ2-1
CDR3aa: CASSTSGSSYNEQFF
CDR3nt: TGTGCCAGCAGCACTAGCGGGAGCTCCTACAATGAGCAGTTCTTC

d_gene: .
v_gene: TRBV5-1
abundance: .
j_gene: TRBJ2-7
CDR3aa: CASSPNGISYEQYF
CDR3nt: TGCGCCAGCAGCCCGAACGGTATCTCCTACGAGCAGTACTTC

d_gene: TRBD2
v_gene: TRBV28
abundance: .
j_gene: TRBJ2-5
CDR3aa: CASSHGGLAGETQYF
CDR3nt: TGTGCCAGCAGCCATGGGGGACTAGCGGGGGAGACCCAGTACTTC

d_gene: .
v_gene: TRBV6-5
abundance: .
j_gene: TRBJ1-3
CDR3aa: CASSTNNGNTIYF
CDR3nt: TGTGCCAGCAGTACGAACAATGGAAACACCATATATTTT

d_gene: .
v_gene: TRBV30
abundance: .
j_gene: TRBJ2-4
CDR3aa: CAYETSGSKNIQYF
CDR3nt: TGTGCCTATGAGACTAGTGGTTCCAAAAACATTCAGTACTTC

d_gene: .
v_gene: TRBV6-1
abundance: .
j_gene: TRBJ1-5
CDR3aa: CASGTGTQVNQPQHF
CDR3nt: TGTGCCAGCGGGACCGGGACTCAAGTTAATCAGCCCCAGCATTTT

d_gene: .
v_gene: TRBV4-3
abundance: .
j_gene: TRBJ2-2
CDR3aa: CASSQAQGWELFF
CDR3nt: TGCGCCAGCAGCCAAGCCCAGGGGTGGGAGCTGTTTTTT

d_gene: TRBD1
v_gene: TRBV7-9
abundance: .
j_gene: TRBJ2-7
CDR3aa: CASSLRGYSEQYF
CDR3nt: TGTGCCAGCAGCCTCAGGGGGTATAGCGAGCAGTACTTC

d_gene: .
v_gene: TRBV29-1
abundance: once
j_gene: TRBJ2-1
CDR3aa: CSVEDPGRAGEQFF
CDR3nt: TGCAGCGTTGAAGATCCCGGAAGGGCGGGTGAGCAGTTCTTC

d_gene: TRBD2
v_gene: TRBV6-4
abundance: few
j_gene: TRBJ2-1
CDR3aa: CASSGVAGGSNEQFF
CDR3nt: TGTGCCAGCAGTGGAGTAGCGGGAGGAAGCAATGAGCAGTTCTTC

d_gene: .
v_gene: TRBV18
abundance: .
j_gene: TRBJ2-3
CDR3aa: CASSPGQVRRTDTQYF
CDR3nt: TGTGCCAGCTCACCAGGGCAAGTCAGACGCACAGATACGCAGTATTTT

d_gene: .
v_gene: TRBV10-3
abundance: once
j_gene: TRBJ1-2
CDR3aa: CAISEMTGGGGYTF
CDR3nt: TGTGCCATCAGTGAGATGACGGGAGGAGGTGGCTACACCTTC

d_gene: TRBD1
v_gene: TRBV29-1
abundance: .
j_gene: TRBJ1-1
CDR3aa: CSATDRGGTEAFF
CDR3nt: TGCAGCGCAACGGACAGGGGTGGCACTGAAGCTTTCTTT

d_gene: .
v_gene: TRBV4-2
abundance: .
j_gene: TRBJ1-3
CDR3aa: CASSQVRGGSGTSGNTIYF
CDR3nt: TGTGCCAGCAGCCAAGTACGGGGGGGGTCAGGGACCTCTGGAAACACCATATATTTT

d_gene: TRBD1
v_gene: TRBV7-2
abundance: .
j_gene: TRBJ1-2
CDR3aa: CASRMTGEEYGYTF
CDR3nt: TGTGCCAGCAGGATGACAGGGGAAGAGTATGGCTACACCTTC

d_gene: .
v_gene: TRBV2
abundance: .
j_gene: TRBJ2-5
CDR3aa: CASSGLAIQETQYF
CDR3nt: TGTGCCAGCAGTGGGCTAGCCATTCAAGAGACCCAGTACTTC